The clone carrying this TCR beta chain was detected only once. Its antigen remains unidentified. The repertoire was sequenced with immunoSEQ multiplex PCR; TCRdb's copy has only in-frame clones and lacks some. The table shows 110,000 or so clones, with around 93% occurring only once. The entry originates in a study of siplizumab effects on memory and regulatory T cells. Study results and limitations: Naive T cells looked more diverse than memory cells, and they looked like major contributors to the alloresponse.

The CDR3 consists of 15 residues. CDR1 is MNHEY, CDR2 SVGAGI, per germline. The V end lost 0 bases, the J end lost 1 base, and 9 bases lay between the germline ends. The source is a human donor in good health. This chain joins TRBV6-5 and TRBJ1-2; D perhaps matches TRBD1 (6 bases). Sequencing was done on a sample of non-Treg CD4+ T cells sorted from blood. The CDR3 DNA reads as TGTGCCAGCAGTTACTCAGGGGGGAGTAACTATGGCTACACCTTC. This translates into CASSYSGGSNYGYTF.